The clone carrying this T cell receptor beta chain occurred once. RNA totalling about 0.5 to 1 ug underwent reverse transcription with random hexamers. One entry per CDR3 protein results from TCRdb running MiXCR on the immunoSEQ multiplex PCR reads. The sample yields roughly 200,000 distinct CDR3 sequences, approximately 95% seen once. The sample comes from a study of CD8 T cells in Susac syndrome. Deletions cut 3 bases from V and 1 base from J, with 9 bases between. The CDR3 covers 14 residues. Per the germline V gene, CDR1 is SNHLY and CDR2 is FYNNEI. TCR beta sequencing covered blood CD8+ and CD4+ T cells.

The TCR comes from a human donor in good health. Sequenced: CD4+ T cells from PBMCs. The V call is TRBV2, the J call TRBJ1-1, with D unclear. CDR3 region: CASSENPSNTEAFF. The CDR3 nucleotides are TGTGCCAGCAGTGAGAACCCCTCGAACACTGAAGCTTTCTTT.